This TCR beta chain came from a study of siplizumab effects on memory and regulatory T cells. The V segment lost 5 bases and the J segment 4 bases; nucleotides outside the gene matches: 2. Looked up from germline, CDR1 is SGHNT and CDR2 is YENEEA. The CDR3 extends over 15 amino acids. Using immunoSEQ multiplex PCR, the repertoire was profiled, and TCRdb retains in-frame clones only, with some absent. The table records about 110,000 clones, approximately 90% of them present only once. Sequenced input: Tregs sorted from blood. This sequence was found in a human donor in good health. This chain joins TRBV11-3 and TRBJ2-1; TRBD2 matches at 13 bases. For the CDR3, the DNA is TGTGCCAGCAGCCTGGGACTAGCGGGGTACAATGAGCAGTTCTTC. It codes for CASSLGLAGYNEQFF.